The 17 T cell receptor beta chains reported below all come from one sample, sequenced in a study of T cells in Graves' hyperthyroidism and ophthalmopathy. RNA transcripts served as the template for amplifying TCR beta CDR3 regions. TCR CDR3 underwent first-round RT-PCR with the HTBI primer set. MiXCR, applied by TCRdb to the multiplex PCR reads, yields one record per CDR3 protein. Seen here are around 240,000 distinct CDR3 sequences, roughly 15% observed once, and the top ten hold about an eighth. The material sequenced was blood. The receptors stem from a woman between 40 and 55 years old with Graves' hyperthyroidism that later progressed to Graves' ophthalmopathy.

The chain is built from TRBV6-9 and TRBJ2-2; D not certain. The CDR3 contains 15 residues. The ends were cut back, 3 bases at V and 4 bases at J, with 12 bases in the middle. The germline gives CDR1 MNHGY, CDR2 SVAAGI. CDR3 sequence reads: CASSYGPSGTGELFF. CDR3 nucleotides: TGTGCCAGCAGTTACGGGCCATCTGGCACCGGGGAGCTGTTTTTT.

This clonotype has a count of ten or more. The chain links TRBV18 to TRBJ1-3, with D possibly TRBD1 on 6 matching bases. This CDR3 has 15 amino acids. Germline CDR1 reads KGHSH; CDR2 reads LQKENI. V lost 0 bases and J lost 8, with 14 bases in between. The CDR3: CASSPPHGKGDTIYF. The CDR3 DNA reads as TGTGCCAGCTCACCACCGCATGGAAAGGGGGACACCATATATTTT.

The chain has TRBV6-5 and TRBJ2-1; weak D call: TRBD2 (5 bases). This CDR3 has 16 residues. CDR1 and CDR2 (germline): MNHEY, SVGAGI. V lost 0 bases and J lost 9, with 18 bases in between. As DNA, the CDR3 is TGTGCCAGCAGTTACTCGTTATGGGAGCCCTCCGGTGAGCAGTTCTTC. Protein: CASSYSLWEPSGEQFF.

In this sample, this clonotype turned up many times. V and J are TRBV29-1 and TRBJ2-2; 7 bases fit TRBD1. The CDR3 contains 13 residues. After removal of 4 bases from V and 7 bases from J, the junction contained 6 bases not matched to a gene. From germline, CDR1 is SQVTM and CDR2 ANQGSEA. CDR3 sequence reads: CSVAGTVDGELFF. In nucleotides, the CDR3 is TGCAGCGTTGCCGGGACAGTGGACGGGGAGCTGTTTTTT.

This clonotype was counted between two and nine times. The chain couples TRBV5-8 to TRBJ2-3, with D perhaps matching TRBD2 (6 bases). Trimming left V 7 bases short and J 6 bases short, with 18 bases between. This CDR3 has 14 amino acids. CDR1 SGHTS and CDR2 YDEGEE come from the germline V gene. The CDR3 sequence: CASRRAPRWDTQYF. The CDR3 nucleotides read TGTGCCAGCCGGAGGGCTCCCCGGTGGGATACGCAGTATTTT.

This clonotype was recorded at least ten times. The chain combines TRBV5-8 with TRBJ2-7; TRBD1 matches 8 bases. This CDR3 is built from 17 residues. V shed 1 base, J shed 3 bases, and the junction held 12 bases outside the gene matches. Germline V lookup: CDR1 SGHTS, CDR2 YDEGEE. The CDR3 nucleotides read TGTGCCAGCAGCTTGCCATTTACGGGACAGGCGTACTACGAGCAGTACTTC. Protein product: CASSLPFTGQAYYEQYF.

Only a few counts were recorded for this clonotype. A much more abundant neighbour one base away suggests this may be a read error. J is TRBJ2-7 and V is TRBV28; 9 bases are a match to TRBD1. The ends lost 2 bases at V and 6 bases at J; junction bases unmatched: 8. CDR3 size: 15 residues. Germline CDR1 and CDR2: MDHEN and SYDVKM. The CDR3 spells CASSLVRTGVCEQYF. CDR3 coding DNA: TGTGCCAGCAGTTTAGTAAGGACAGGGGTATGCGAGCAGTACTTC. The variable domain in full, with the rest retrieved from reference TRBV28 and TRBJ2-7, is DVKVTQSSRYLVKRTGEKVFLECVQDMDHENMFWYRQDPGLGLRLIYFSYDVKMKEKGDIPEGYSVSREKKERFSLILESASTNQTSMYLCASSLVRTGVCEQYFGPGTRLTVT.

The table lists this clonotype with many counts. The J gene is TRBJ2-7, the V gene TRBV28, with unresolved D. The CDR3 covers 15 residues. Looked up from germline, CDR1 is MDHEN and CDR2 is SYDVKM. Trimming removed 7 bases from V and 0 bases from J, with 16 bases in between. CDR3 coding DNA: TGTGCCAGCAACGGTGACACCCCTAACTCCTACGAGCAGTACTTC. Protein: CASNGDTPNSYEQYF.

This clonotype was found a few times. V is TRBV6-6 and J is TRBJ2-7, with a possible D match to TRBD1 (6 bases). The germline V and J ends were trimmed by 2 bases and 7 bases, with 15 bases remaining between them. Per germline, CDR1 MNHNY and CDR2 SVGAGI (reference sequence). This CDR3 spans 14 amino acids. CDR3 DNA: TGTGCCAGCAGTTACGACAGGTGGAGTGGGGAGCAGTACTTC. It specifies CASSYDRWSGEQYF.

This clonotype came up a few times. This chain links TRBV20-1 with TRBJ2-1, with a possible D match to TRBD1 (6 bases). The CDR3 runs to 16 residues. V dropped 1 base and J dropped 6 bases, with 19 bases sitting between them. Germline V gene lookup returns CDR1 DFQATT and CDR2 SNEGSKA (reference sequence). For the CDR3, the DNA is TGCAGTGCTAGAGGCGACCGGGACACCCTATCCAATGAGCAGTTCTTC. This gives the protein CSARGDRDTLSNEQFF.

At least ten counts were recorded for this clonotype. The chain uses TRBV24-1 and TRBJ2-2, with no clear D. Trimming removed 4 bases at V and 0 bases at J, with 11 bases between. Germline lookup yields CDR1 KGHDR and CDR2 SFDVKD. CDR3 size: 16 residues. The CDR3 nucleotides read TGTGCCACCAGTGACGCTCAACGGGCGAACACCGGGGAGCTGTTTTTT. Its protein is CATSDAQRANTGELFF.

In its sample, this clonotype was seen many times. The chain employs TRBV10-3 and TRBJ2-4; D may be TRBD2 (6 bases). The CDR3 extends over 18 amino acids. Germline CDR1 ENHRY, CDR2 SYGVKD. V was cut by 3 bases and J by 1 base, with 19 bases left in between. CDR3 loop: CAISDPSVDAGAKNIQYF. CDR3 in DNA: TGTGCCATCAGTGATCCTAGCGTTGATGCTGGCGCCAAAAACATTCAGTACTTC.

As for this clonotype: Since a much larger clone is just one base distant, this may be a read error. The chain has TRBV13 and TRBJ2-1, with D possibly called TRBD1 or TRBD2 (5 bases each). This CDR3 spans 12 amino acids. Germline V gene sequence: CDR1 PRHDT, CDR2 FYEKMQ (reference sequence). The CDR3: CASGLGTNEQFF. CDR3 DNA sequence: TGTGCCAGCGGCTTAGGGACCAATGAGCAGTTCTTC.

J is TRBJ1-1 and V is TRBV19; the match to TRBD1 covers 8 bases. The CDR3 has 16 residues. CDR1 LNHDA and CDR2 SQIVND come from the germline V gene (reference sequence). With V trimmed by 6 bases and J by 1 base, 10 bases remained unmatched. The CDR3 protein is CASSSEWTGPNTEAFF. CDR3 bases: TGTGCCAGTAGCAGCGAGTGGACAGGGCCGAACACTGAAGCTTTCTTT.

The sample holds many counts of this clonotype. The gene calls are TRBV20-1 and TRBJ2-5; no definite D call. Germline loops: CDR1 DFQATT, CDR2 SNEGSKA (reference sequence). V was pared by 4 bases and J by 1 base, with 16 bases between. The CDR3 length is 15 residues. This CDR3 reads CSANIQNTPQETQYF. CDR3 bases: TGCAGTGCTAACATACAGAACACTCCCCAAGAGACCCAGTACTTC.

The chain couples TRBV28 to TRBJ2-7; weak D call: TRBD2 (6 bases). Looked up from germline, CDR1 is MDHEN and CDR2 is SYDVKM. This CDR3 has 16 amino acids. V was clipped by 5 bases and J by 0 bases, with 17 bases between them. The CDR3 here is CASSLGEARSSYEQYF. DNA for the CDR3: TGTGCCAGCAGTCTTGGGGAGGCCCGTTCCTCCTACGAGCAGTACTTC.

This clonotype has ten or more counts. The chain employs TRBV10-3 and TRBJ1-3, with 8 bases identical to TRBD1. Per germline, CDR1 ENHRY and CDR2 SYGVKD. The CDR3 is made up of 13 amino acids. With V trimmed by 11 bases and J by 2 bases, 5 bases remained unmatched. The DNA of the CDR3 is TGTGCCTACGGACAGGGAACTGGAAACACCATATATTTT. Translation gives CAYGQGTGNTIYF.